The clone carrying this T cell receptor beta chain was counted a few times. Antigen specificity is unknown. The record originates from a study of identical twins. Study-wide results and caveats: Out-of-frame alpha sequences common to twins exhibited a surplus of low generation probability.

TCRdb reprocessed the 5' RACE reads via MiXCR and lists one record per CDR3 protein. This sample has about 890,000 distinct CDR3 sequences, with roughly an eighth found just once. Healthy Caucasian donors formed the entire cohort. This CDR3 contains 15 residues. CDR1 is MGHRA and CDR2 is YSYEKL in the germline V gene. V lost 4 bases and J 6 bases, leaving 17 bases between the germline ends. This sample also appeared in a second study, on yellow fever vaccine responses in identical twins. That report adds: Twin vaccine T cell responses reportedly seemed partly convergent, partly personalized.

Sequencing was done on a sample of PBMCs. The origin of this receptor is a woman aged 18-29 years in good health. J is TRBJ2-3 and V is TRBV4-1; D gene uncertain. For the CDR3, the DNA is TGCGCCAGCAGCCTCGGACCCCCGGTTTCGGATACGCAGTATTTT. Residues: CASSLGPPVSDTQYF.